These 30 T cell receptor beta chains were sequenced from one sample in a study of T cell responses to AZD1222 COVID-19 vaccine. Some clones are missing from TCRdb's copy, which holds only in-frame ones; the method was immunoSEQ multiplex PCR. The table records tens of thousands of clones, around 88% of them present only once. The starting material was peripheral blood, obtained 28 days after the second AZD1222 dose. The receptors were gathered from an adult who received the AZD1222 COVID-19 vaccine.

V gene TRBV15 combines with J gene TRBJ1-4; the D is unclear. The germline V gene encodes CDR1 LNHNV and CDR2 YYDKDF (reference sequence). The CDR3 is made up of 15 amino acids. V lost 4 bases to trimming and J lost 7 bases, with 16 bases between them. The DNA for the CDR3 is TGTGCCACCAGCACTTTACCCCAGATCTTTGAAAAACTGTTTTTT. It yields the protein CATSTLPQIFEKLFF.

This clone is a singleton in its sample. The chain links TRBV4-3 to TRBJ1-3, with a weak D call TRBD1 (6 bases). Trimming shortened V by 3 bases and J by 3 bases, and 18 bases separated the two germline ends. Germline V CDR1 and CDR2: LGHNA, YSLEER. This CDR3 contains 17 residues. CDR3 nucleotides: TGCGCCAGCAGCCAGGGCAACAGGGTAACGGTTGGAAACACCATATATTTT. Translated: CASSQGNRVTVGNTIYF.

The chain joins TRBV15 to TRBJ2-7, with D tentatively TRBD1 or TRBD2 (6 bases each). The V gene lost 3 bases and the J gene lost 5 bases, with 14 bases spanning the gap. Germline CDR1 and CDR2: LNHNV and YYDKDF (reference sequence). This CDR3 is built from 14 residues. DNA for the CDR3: TGTGCCACCAGCAGTCGTAAGGGGGGAAACGAGCAGTACTTC. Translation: CATSSRKGGNEQYF.

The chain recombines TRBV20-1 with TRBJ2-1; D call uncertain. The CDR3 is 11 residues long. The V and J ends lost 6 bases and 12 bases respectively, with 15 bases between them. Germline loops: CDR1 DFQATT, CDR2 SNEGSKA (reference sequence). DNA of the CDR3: TGCAGTGCCCAGCGTGACTCGCCGCAGTTCTTC. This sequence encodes CSAQRDSPQFF.

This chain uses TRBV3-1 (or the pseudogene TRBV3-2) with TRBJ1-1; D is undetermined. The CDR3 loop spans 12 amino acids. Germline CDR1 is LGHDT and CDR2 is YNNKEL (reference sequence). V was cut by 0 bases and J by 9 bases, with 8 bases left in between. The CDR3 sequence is CASSQDLTKAFF. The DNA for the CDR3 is TGTGCCAGCAGCCAAGATCTGACTAAAGCTTTCTTT.

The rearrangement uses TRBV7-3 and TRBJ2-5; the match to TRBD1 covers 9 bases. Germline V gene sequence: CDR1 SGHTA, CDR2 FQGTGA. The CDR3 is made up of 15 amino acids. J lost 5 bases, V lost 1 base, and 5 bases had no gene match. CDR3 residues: CASSLNRGRWETQYF. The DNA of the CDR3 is TGTGCCAGCAGCTTAAACAGGGGGCGGTGGGAGACCCAGTACTTC.

The CDR3 DNA reads as TGCGCCACTCATCGGGACAGCGCCTACGAGCAGTACTTC. This translates into CATHRDSAYEQYF. The rearrangement joins TRBV4-3 to TRBJ2-7, with 7 bases identical to TRBD1. Losses at the gene ends were 10 bases for V and 2 bases for J; bases not matched to a gene: 8. This CDR3 spans 13 amino acids. Germline values: CDR1 LGHNA, CDR2 YSLEER.

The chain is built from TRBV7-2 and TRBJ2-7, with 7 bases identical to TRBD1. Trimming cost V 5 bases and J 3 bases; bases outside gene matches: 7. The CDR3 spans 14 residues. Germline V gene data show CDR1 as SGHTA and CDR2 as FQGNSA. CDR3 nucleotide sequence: TGTGCCAGCAGCCGCTCGACAGGGTTCTACGAGCAGTACTTC. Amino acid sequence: CASSRSTGFYEQYF.

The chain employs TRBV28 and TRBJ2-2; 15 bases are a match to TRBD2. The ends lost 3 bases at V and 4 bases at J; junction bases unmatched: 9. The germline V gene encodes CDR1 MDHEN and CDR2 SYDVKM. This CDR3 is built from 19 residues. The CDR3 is CASSLLGLAGGPSTGELFF. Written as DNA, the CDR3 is TGTGCCAGCAGTTTGCTAGGACTAGCGGGGGGGCCCTCCACCGGGGAGCTGTTTTTT.

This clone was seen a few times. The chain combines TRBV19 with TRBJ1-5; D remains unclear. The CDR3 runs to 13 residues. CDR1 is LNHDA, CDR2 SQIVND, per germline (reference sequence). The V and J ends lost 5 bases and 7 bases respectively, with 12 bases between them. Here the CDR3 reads CASSVGNEQPQHF. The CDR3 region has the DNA TGTGCCAGTAGTGTTGGGAATGAGCAGCCCCAGCATTTT.

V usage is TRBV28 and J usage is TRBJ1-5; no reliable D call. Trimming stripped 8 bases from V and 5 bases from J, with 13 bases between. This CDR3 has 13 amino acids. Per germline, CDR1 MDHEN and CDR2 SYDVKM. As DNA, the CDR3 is TGTGCCAGCTTTGGAGCGGGTTATCAGCCCCAGCATTTT. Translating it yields CASFGAGYQPQHF. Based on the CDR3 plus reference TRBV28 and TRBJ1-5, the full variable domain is DVKVTQSSRYLVKRTGEKVFLECVQDMDHENMFWYRQDPGLGLRLIYFSYDVKMKEKGDIPEGYSVSREKKERFSLILESASTNQTSMYLCASFGAGYQPQHFGDGTRLSIL.

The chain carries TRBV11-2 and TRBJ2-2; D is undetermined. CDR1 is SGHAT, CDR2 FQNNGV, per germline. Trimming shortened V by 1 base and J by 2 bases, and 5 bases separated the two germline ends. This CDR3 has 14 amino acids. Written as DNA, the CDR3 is TGTGCCAGCAGCTTAGGAGGTAACACCGGGGAGCTGTTTTTT. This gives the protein CASSLGGNTGELFF.

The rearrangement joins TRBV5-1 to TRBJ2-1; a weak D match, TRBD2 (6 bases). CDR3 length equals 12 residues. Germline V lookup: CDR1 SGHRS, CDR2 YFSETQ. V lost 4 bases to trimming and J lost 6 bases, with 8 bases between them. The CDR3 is CASSTTSNEQFF. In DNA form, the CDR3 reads TGCGCCAGCAGCACGACTAGCAATGAGCAGTTCTTC.

DNA for the CDR3: TGTGCCAGCAGTCTAGACGCCGGGACAGGGACGAACGAGCAGTACTTC. It yields the protein CASSLDAGTGTNEQYF. This rearrangement joins TRBV5-5 to TRBJ2-7; 9 bases are a match to TRBD1. The CDR3 length is 16 residues. Germline CDR1 reads SGHKS; CDR2 reads YYEKEE (reference sequence). Germline trimming cut 5 bases from V and 5 bases from J; bases unmatched to any gene: 14.

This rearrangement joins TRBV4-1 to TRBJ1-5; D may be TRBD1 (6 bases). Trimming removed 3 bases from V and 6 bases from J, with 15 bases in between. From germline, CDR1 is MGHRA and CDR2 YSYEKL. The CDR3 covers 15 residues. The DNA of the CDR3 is TGCGCCAGCAGCCAGAGGACCTCAGGGGCTCAGCCCCAGCATTTT. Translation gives CASSQRTSGAQPQHF.

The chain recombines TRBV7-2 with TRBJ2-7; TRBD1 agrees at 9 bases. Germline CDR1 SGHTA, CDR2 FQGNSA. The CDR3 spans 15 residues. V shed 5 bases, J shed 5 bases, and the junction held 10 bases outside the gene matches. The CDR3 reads CASSIQQGAKNEQYF. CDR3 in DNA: TGTGCCAGCAGCATACAACAGGGGGCGAAGAACGAGCAGTACTTC.

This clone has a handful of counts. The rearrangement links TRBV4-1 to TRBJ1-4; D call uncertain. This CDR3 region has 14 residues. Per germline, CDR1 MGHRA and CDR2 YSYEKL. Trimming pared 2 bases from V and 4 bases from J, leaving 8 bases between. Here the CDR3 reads CASSQYDYNEKLFF. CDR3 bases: TGCGCCAGCAGCCAATACGATTATAATGAAAAACTGTTTTTT.

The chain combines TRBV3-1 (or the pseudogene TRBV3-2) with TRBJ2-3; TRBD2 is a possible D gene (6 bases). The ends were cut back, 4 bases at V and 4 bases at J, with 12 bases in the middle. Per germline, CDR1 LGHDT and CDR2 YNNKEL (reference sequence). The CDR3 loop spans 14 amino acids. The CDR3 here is CASSRTGGPDTQYF. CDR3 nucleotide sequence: TGTGCCAGCAGCCGGACTGGAGGGCCAGATACGCAGTATTTT.

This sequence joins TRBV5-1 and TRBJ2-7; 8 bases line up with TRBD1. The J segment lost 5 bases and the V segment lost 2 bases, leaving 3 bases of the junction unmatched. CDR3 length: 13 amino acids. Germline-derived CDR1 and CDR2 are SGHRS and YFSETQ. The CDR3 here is CASSFDRGNEQYF. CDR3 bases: TGCGCCAGCAGCTTCGACAGGGGCAACGAGCAGTACTTC. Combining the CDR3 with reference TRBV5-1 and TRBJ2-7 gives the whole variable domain KAGVTQTPRYLIKTRGQQVTLSCSPISGHRSVSWYQQTPGQGLQFLFEYFSETQRNKGNFPGRFSGRQFSNSRSEMNVSTLELGDSALYLCASSFDRGNEQYFGPGTRLTVT.

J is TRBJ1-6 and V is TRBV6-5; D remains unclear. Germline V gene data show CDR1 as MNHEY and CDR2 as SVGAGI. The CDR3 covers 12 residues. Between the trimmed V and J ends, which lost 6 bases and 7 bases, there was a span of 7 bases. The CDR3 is CASRVGNSPLHF. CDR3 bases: TGTGCCAGCAGGGTAGGAAATTCACCCCTCCACTTT.

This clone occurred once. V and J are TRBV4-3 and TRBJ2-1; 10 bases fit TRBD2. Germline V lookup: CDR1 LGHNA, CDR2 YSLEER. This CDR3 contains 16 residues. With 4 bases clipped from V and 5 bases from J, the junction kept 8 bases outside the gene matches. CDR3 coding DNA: TGCGCCAGCAGCCGCGGGAGCGGGGGGGCAAACAATGAGCAGTTCTTC. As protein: CASSRGSGGANNEQFF.

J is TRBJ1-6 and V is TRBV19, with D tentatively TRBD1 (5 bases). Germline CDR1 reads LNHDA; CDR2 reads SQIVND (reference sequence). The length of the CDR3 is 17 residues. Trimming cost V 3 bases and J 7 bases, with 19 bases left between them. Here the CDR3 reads CASSMVGRVVENSPLHF. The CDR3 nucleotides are TGTGCCAGTAGTATGGTCGGCAGGGTAGTCGAGAATTCACCCCTCCACTTT. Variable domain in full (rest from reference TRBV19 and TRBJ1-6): DGGITQSPKYLFRKEGQNVTLSCEQNLNHDAMYWYRQDPGQGLRLIYYSQIVNDFQKGDIAEGYSVSREKKESFPLTVTSAQKNPTAFYLCASSMVGRVVENSPLHFGNGTRLTVT.

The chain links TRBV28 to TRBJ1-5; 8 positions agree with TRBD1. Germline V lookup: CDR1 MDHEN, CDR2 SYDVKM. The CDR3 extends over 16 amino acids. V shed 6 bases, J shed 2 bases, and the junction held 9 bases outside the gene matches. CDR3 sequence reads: CASRTGQELGNQPQHF. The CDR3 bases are TGTGCCAGCAGAACGGGACAGGAGTTAGGCAATCAGCCCCAGCATTTT.

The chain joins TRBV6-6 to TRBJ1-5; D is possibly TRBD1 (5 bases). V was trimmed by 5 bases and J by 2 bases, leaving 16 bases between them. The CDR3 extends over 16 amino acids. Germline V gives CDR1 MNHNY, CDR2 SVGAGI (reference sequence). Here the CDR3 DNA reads TGTGCCAGCAGTCGACGAACGGGGGGAGGCAATCAGCCCCAGCATTTT. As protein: CASSRRTGGGNQPQHF.

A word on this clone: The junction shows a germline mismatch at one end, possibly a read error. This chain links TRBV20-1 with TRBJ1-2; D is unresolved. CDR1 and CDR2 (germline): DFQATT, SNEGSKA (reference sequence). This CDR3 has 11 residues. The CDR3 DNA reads TGCAGTGCTAGAGATAACGGACCGCTCCCCTTC. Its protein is CSARDNGPLPF.

The CDR3 spells CASSLWTGMNVKLFF. Written as DNA, the CDR3 is TGTGCCAGCAGTCTGTGGACAGGAATGAACGTAAAACTGTTTTTT. The chain joins TRBV6-2 or TRBV6-3 to TRBJ1-4, with TRBD1 identical over 7 bases. Germline V gene data show CDR1 as MNHEY and CDR2 as SVGEGT. Unmatched junction bases numbered 13, after V lost 5 bases and J lost 10 bases. The CDR3 contains 15 residues.

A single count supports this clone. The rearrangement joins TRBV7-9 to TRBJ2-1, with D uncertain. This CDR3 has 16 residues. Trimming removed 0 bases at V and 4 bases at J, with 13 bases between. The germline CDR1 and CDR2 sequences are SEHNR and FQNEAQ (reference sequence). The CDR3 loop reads CASSLALQFPYNEQFF. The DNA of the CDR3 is TGTGCCAGCAGCTTAGCGCTACAGTTCCCTTACAATGAGCAGTTCTTC.

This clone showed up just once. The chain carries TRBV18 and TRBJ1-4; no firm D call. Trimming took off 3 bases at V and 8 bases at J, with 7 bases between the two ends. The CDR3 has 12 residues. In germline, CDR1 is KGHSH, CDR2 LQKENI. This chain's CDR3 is CASSPDSEKLFF. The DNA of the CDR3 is TGTGCCAGCTCACCTGACTCGGAAAAACTGTTTTTT. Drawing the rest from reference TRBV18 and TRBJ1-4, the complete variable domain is NAGVMQNPRHLVRRRGQEARLRCSPMKGHSHVYWYRQLPEEGLKFMVYLQKENIIDESGMPKERFSAEFPKEGPSILRIQQVVRGDSAAYFCASSPDSEKLFFGSGTQLSVL.

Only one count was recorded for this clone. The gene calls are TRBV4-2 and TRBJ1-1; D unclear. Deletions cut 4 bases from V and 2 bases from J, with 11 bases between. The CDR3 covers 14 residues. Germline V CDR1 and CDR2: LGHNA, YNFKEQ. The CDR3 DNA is TGTGCCAGCAGCCCAAACACGGTAAACACTGAAGCTTTCTTT. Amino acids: CASSPNTVNTEAFF.

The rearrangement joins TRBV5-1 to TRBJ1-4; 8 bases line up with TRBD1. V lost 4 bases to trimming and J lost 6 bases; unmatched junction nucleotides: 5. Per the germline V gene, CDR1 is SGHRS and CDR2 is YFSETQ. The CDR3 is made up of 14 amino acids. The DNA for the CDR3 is TGCGCCAGCAGCAAGGACAGGGCGGATGAAAAACTGTTTTTT. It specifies CASSKDRADEKLFF.